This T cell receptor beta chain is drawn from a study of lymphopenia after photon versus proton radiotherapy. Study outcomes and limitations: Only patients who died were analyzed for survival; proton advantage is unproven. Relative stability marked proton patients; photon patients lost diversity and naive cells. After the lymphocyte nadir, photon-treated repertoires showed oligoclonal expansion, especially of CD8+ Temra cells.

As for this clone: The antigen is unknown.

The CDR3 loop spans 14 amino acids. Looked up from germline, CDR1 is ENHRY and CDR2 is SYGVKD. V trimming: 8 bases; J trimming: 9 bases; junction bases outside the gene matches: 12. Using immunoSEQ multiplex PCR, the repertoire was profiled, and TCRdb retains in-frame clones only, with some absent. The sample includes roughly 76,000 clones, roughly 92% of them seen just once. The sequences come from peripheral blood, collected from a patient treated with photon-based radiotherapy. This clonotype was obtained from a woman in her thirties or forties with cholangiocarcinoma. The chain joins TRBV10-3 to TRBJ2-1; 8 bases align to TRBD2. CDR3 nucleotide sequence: TGTGCCATCCGGCCAGCGGGAGACCGAGGTGAGCAGTTCTTC. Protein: CAIRPAGDRGEQFF.